These 10 T cell receptor beta chains originate from one sample sequenced in a study of PD-1 blockade in classical Hodgkin lymphoma. Data came from immunoSEQ multiplex PCR; TCRdb stores just in-frame clones and leaves some out. The data hold approximately 10,000 clones, with less than 90% observed a single time. Autologous stem cell transplantation was followed by relapse in every patient, and brentuximab vedotin exposure varied. It was by magnetic negative selection that CD8+ T cells were isolated from thawed PBMCs. The sequenced sample was CD8+ T cells from blood, obtained at baseline. All receptors come from a human donor with classical Hodgkin lymphoma.

This chain joins TRBV28 and TRBJ2-7; 7 bases align to TRBD2. The ends lost 4 bases at V and 2 bases at J; junction bases unmatched: 5. The CDR3 is 14 amino acids. The germline V gene encodes CDR1 MDHEN and CDR2 SYDVKM. CDR3 bases: TGTGCCAGCAGTTCCAGGGCGGGGGCCTACGAGCAGTACTTC. Translated, it gives CASSSRAGAYEQYF.

In its sample, this clone was seen a few times. The V and J genes are TRBV6-5 and TRBJ1-5; 11 bases are a match to TRBD1. Germline V gene lookup returns CDR1 MNHEY and CDR2 SVGAGI. V shed 4 bases and J 7 bases; nucleotides not matched to a gene: 6. This CDR3 is 15 amino acids long. The chain's CDR3 is CASSLGQGDGQPQHF. The CDR3, as DNA: TGTGCCAGCAGTTTGGGACAGGGGGACGGGCAGCCCCAGCATTTT.

The chain carries TRBV5-6 and TRBJ2-7, with 12 bases matching TRBD2. Trimming removed 0 bases from V and 9 bases from J; junction bases left unmatched: 4. In germline, CDR1 is SGHDT, CDR2 YYEEEE. The CDR3 has 14 residues. For the CDR3, the DNA is TGTGCCAGCAGCTTGGCGACTAGCGGGAGTCCGCAGTACTTC. Translation gives CASSLATSGSPQYF.

The chain is built from TRBV4-2 and TRBJ2-5; the D call may be TRBD1 or TRBD2 (5 bases each). Deletions cut 4 bases from V and 1 base from J, with 13 bases between. CDR3 size: 15 residues. Germline V gene data show CDR1 as LGHNA and CDR2 as YNFKEQ. The CDR3 is CASSPGDGSQETQYF. The CDR3, as DNA: TGTGCCAGCAGCCCCGGGGACGGCAGCCAAGAGACCCAGTACTTC.

The rearrangement links TRBV4-2 to TRBJ2-7, with D possibly called TRBD1 or TRBD2 (5 bases each). CDR1 and CDR2 from the germline V gene are LGHNA and YNFKEQ. The CDR3 is 16 residues long. The germline V and J ends were trimmed by 4 bases and 0 bases, with 16 bases remaining between them. The CDR3 sequence: CASSLTGTGSSYEQYF. CDR3 DNA sequence: TGTGCCAGCAGCCTTACCGGGACGGGGAGCTCCTACGAGCAGTACTTC.

The rearrangement links TRBV6-4 to TRBJ2-1; TRBD2 matches 7 bases. Looked up from germline, CDR1 is MRHNA and CDR2 is SNTAGT. After removal of 0 bases from V and 0 bases from J, the junction contained 2 bases not matched to a gene. This CDR3 spans 16 amino acids. The DNA of the CDR3 is TGTGCCAGCAGTGACTCAGCGGGGACCTCCTACAATGAGCAGTTCTTC. This sequence encodes CASSDSAGTSYNEQFF.

The chain joins TRBV15 to TRBJ2-1; D is uncertain. The CDR3 has 13 residues. V shed 0 bases and J shed 6 bases, with 6 bases lying between them. CDR1 and CDR2 from the germline V gene are LNHNV and YYDKDF (reference sequence). The CDR3 DNA follows: TGTGCCACCAGCAGAGATCTGAGCAATGAGCAGTTCTTC. Encoded protein: CATSRDLSNEQFF.

V gene TRBV11-1 combines with J gene TRBJ2-1; D may be TRBD1 or TRBD2 (5 bases each). Germline CDR1 reads SGHAT; CDR2 reads FQDESV (reference sequence). Between the trimmed V and J ends, which lost 4 bases and 1 base, there was a span of 11 bases. The CDR3 length is 15 residues. CDR3 loop: CASSSGTVSYNEQFF. The DNA of the CDR3 is TGTGCCAGCAGCTCCGGGACGGTATCCTACAATGAGCAGTTCTTC. Supplemented by reference TRBV11-1 and TRBJ2-1, the full variable domain reads EAEVAQSPRYKITEKSQAVAFWCDPISGHATLYWYRQILGQGPELLVQFQDESVVDDSQLPKDRFSAERLKGVDSTLKIQPAELGDSAMYLCASSSGTVSYNEQFFGPGTRLTVL.

The chain joins TRBV4-3 to TRBJ1-1; D call uncertain. This CDR3 is 19 amino acids long. Germline-derived CDR1 and CDR2 are LGHNA and YSLEER. Trimming took off 2 bases at V and 0 bases at J, with 22 bases between the two ends. The CDR3 spells CASSQRLGLSDTVNTEAFF. CDR3 bases: TGCGCCAGCAGCCAACGTCTCGGACTGTCCGATACGGTGAACACTGAAGCTTTCTTT.

The count of this clone is one. The rearrangement links TRBV28 to TRBJ2-1, with D hard to call. Germline values: CDR1 MDHEN, CDR2 SYDVKM. The CDR3 is 14 amino acids. The V end lost 5 bases, the J end lost 2 bases, and 10 bases lay between the germline ends. In nucleotides, the CDR3 is TGTGCCAGCAGTCCCGCAGGAACCTACAATGAGCAGTTCTTC. Protein: CASSPAGTYNEQFF.